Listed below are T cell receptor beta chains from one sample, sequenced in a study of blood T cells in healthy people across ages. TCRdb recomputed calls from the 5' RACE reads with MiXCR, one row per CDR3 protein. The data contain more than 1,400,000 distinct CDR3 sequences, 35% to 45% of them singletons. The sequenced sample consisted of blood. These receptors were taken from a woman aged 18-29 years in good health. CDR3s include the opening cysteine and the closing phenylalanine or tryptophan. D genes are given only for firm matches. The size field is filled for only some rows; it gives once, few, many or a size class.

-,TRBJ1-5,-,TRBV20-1,CSARGGVGQPQHF,TGCAGTGCTAGAGGCGGGGTGGGTCAGCCCCAGCATTTT
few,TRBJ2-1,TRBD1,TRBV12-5,CASGLVRDRYNEQFF,TGTGCTAGTGGTTTGGTACGGGACAGATACAATGAGCAGTTCTTC
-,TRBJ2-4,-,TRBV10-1,CASSDFAKNIQYF,TGCGCCAGCAGTGATTTTGCCAAAAACATTCAGTACTTC
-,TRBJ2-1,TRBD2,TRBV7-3,CASSLIGRGGLSEQFF,TGTGCCAGCAGCTTAATAGGGCGGGGGGGCCTCAGTGAGCAGTTCTTC
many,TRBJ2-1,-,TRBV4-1,CASSQGLGDNEQFF,TGCGCCAGCAGCCAAGGGTTAGGGGACAATGAGCAGTTCTTC
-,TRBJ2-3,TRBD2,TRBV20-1,CSAPKLADTQYF,TGCAGTGCTCCCAAACTAGCGGATACGCAGTATTTT
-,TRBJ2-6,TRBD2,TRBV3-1,CASSQELAVLSGANVLTF,TGTGCCAGCAGCCAAGAACTAGCGGTTCTCTCTGGGGCCAACGTCCTGACTTTC
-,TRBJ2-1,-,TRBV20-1,CSAREGGNEQFF,TGCAGTGCTAGAGAAGGGGGTAATGAGCAGTTCTTC
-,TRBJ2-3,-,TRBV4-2,CASSQATVNVDTQYF,TGTGCCAGCAGCCAGGCGACAGTGAATGTGGATACGCAGTATTTT
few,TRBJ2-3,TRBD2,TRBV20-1,CSGSGRVKDTQYF,TGCAGTGGGAGCGGGAGGGTGAAAGATACGCAGTATTTT
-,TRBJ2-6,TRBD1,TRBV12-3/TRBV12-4,CASSSGTGEGETGANVLTF,TGTGCCAGCAGCTCCGGGACAGGGGAAGGAGAGACTGGGGCCAACGTCCTGACTTTC
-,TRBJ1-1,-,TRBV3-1,CASSHSTGDTEAFF,TGTGCCAGCAGCCACAGTACGGGGGACACTGAAGCTTTCTTT
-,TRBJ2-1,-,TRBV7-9,CASSSYDEQFF,TGTGCCAGCAGCTCCTATGATGAGCAGTTCTTC
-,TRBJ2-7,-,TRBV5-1,CASSRIAFSYEQYF,TGCGCCAGCAGCAGAATAGCGTTCTCCTACGAGCAGTACTTC
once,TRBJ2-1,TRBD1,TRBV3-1,CASSRNRGNEQFF,TGTGCCAGCAGCCGAAACAGGGGAAATGAGCAGTTCTTC
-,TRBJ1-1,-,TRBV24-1,CATSDWDPGTEAFF,TGTGCCACCAGTGACTGGGACCCCGGAACTGAAGCTTTCTTT
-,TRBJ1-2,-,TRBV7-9,CASSLLVLAGGNYGYTF,TGTGCCAGCAGCTTGCTCGTTCTGGCCGGGGGGAACTATGGCTACACCTTC
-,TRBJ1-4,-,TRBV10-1,CASSDQGAEKLFF,TGCGCCAGCAGTGACCAGGGAGCTGAAAAACTGTTTTTT
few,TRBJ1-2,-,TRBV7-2,CASSLVSGPTYGYTF,TGTGCCAGCAGCTTAGTCTCCGGACCGACCTATGGCTACACCTTC